Each of the 32 T cell receptor beta chains below was sequenced from the same sample in a study of T cells in Graves' hyperthyroidism and ophthalmopathy. TCR beta CDR3 regions were amplified from RNA transcripts. HTBI primers drove first-round RT-PCR of the TCR CDR3. TCRdb ran MiXCR on the multiplex PCR reads and lists one entry per CDR3 protein. The sample includes almost 250,000 distinct CDR3 sequences, over 20% seen only once; the top ten take under 40%. Sequencing was done on a sample of blood. Receptors originate from a woman between 40 and 50 years old with Graves' ophthalmopathy.

This clonotype was detected a few times. The chain uses TRBV25-1 and TRBJ2-5, with a possible D match to TRBD1 (5 bases). Germline V gene lookup returns CDR1 MGHDK and CDR2 SYGVNS. Trimming left V 1 base short and J 5 bases short, with 14 bases between. This CDR3 contains 15 residues. The CDR3: CASSESLGLGETQYF. The CDR3 DNA sequence: TGTGCCAGCAGTGAATCTCTGGGGCTGGGGGAGACCCAGTACTTC.

The chain carries TRBV11-2 and TRBJ1-2, with 11 bases matching TRBD1. CDR1 is SGHAT, CDR2 FQNNGV, per germline. V gave up 4 bases and J gave up 7 bases; unmatched junction bases: 11. CDR3 length: 16 residues. The CDR3 spells CASSYPRWTGGPGYTF. The CDR3 bases are TGTGCCAGCAGCTACCCTAGGTGGACAGGGGGCCCTGGCTACACCTTC.

In its sample, this clonotype was seen many times. The chain has TRBV12-3 or TRBV12-4 and TRBJ1-1, with D possibly matching TRBD1 (5 bases). CDR3 length: 15 residues. The V gene lost 6 bases and the J gene lost 11 bases, with 25 bases spanning the gap. The CDR3 DNA sequence: TGTGCCAGCAGCCTCGGGTGGGAGGCATCGCGGGACGCTTTCTTT. Protein sequence: CASSLGWEASRDAFF.

This rearrangement joins TRBV7-2 to TRBJ1-5, with D maybe TRBD1 (6 bases). The CDR3 runs to 14 residues. In germline, CDR1 is SGHTA, CDR2 FQGNSA. V was cut by 5 bases and J by 7 bases, with 15 bases left in between. In DNA form, the CDR3 reads TGTGCCAGCAGCCGAGGGACACTAGGCCAGCCCCAGCATTTT. The encoded protein is CASSRGTLGQPQHF.

This clonotype was seen ten or more times. This chain joins TRBV6-5 and TRBJ1-2, with D perhaps TRBD1 (5 bases). This CDR3 is built from 13 residues. Germline V gene sequence: CDR1 MNHEY, CDR2 SVGAGI. V lost 5 bases to trimming and J lost 2 bases, with 9 bases between them. CDR3 DNA: TGTGCCAGCAGTACTACAGGAAACTATGGCTACACCTTC. Encoded protein: CASSTTGNYGYTF.

This clonotype was detected once. The chain has TRBV7-2 and TRBJ2-7, with D possibly being TRBD2 (8 bases). The CDR3 is made up of 15 amino acids. Germline V gives CDR1 SGHTA, CDR2 FQGNSA. V lost 5 bases and J 7 bases, leaving 21 bases between the germline ends. The CDR3 sequence: CASSPYPGGGPEQYF. As DNA, the CDR3 is TGTGCCAGCAGCCCATATCCGGGAGGGGGCCCAGAGCAGTACTTC.

This clonotype was seen ten or more times. This CDR3 is missing its conserved last phenylalanine or tryptophan, likely due to a read error. This chain connects TRBV4-1 to TRBJ1-5; tentative D call: TRBD1 (6 bases). The CDR3 runs 13 residues. CDR1 and CDR2 (germline): MGHRA, YSYEKL. The CDR3 spells CAGSQVQGSPQHL. The CDR3 coding sequence is TGCGCCGGCAGCCAAGTACAGGGCTCACCCCAGCATCTT.

The sample holds many counts of this clonotype. The chain employs TRBV6-2 or TRBV6-3 and TRBJ1-2, with D unclear. CDR1 is MNHEY, CDR2 SVGEGT, per germline. V shed 7 bases and J shed 2 bases, with 11 bases lying between them. The CDR3 spans 13 residues. DNA of the CDR3: TGTGCCAGCAAAAGTAGCGGGAACTATGGCTACACCTTC. It specifies CASKSSGNYGYTF.

In this sample, this clonotype turned up many times. V usage is TRBV4-2 and J usage is TRBJ2-7, with 9 positions matching TRBD1. From germline, CDR1 is LGHNA and CDR2 YNFKEQ. The CDR3 has 14 amino acids. V was pared by 1 base and J by 6 bases, with 4 bases of the junction left unmatched. The CDR3 sequence is CASSQGTGVSEQYF. In DNA, the CDR3 is TGTGCCAGCAGCCAAGGGACAGGGGTTAGCGAGCAGTACTTC.

This clonotype was seen a few times. The chain links TRBV29-1 to TRBJ1-5; 8 bases match TRBD1. V gave up 4 bases and J gave up 14 bases; unmatched junction bases: 22. CDR3 length: 16 residues. Germline V gene data show CDR1 as SQVTM and CDR2 as ANQGSEA. Here the CDR3 reads CSVGPDRAVVGPGKHF. The CDR3 nucleotides are TGCAGCGTTGGGCCGGACAGGGCTGTAGTCGGTCCGGGCAAGCATTTT.

Many counts were recorded for this clonotype. The chain couples TRBV19 to TRBJ1-5; unclear D gene. The ends were cut back, 0 bases at V and 7 bases at J, with 13 bases in the middle. Germline CDR1 reads LNHDA; CDR2 reads SQIVND (reference sequence). The length of the CDR3 is 15 residues. In nucleotides, the CDR3 is TGTGCCAGTAGTATAGACCCGGGCCAACGGCAGCCCCAGCATTTT. Amino acids: CASSIDPGQRQPQHF.

At least ten counts were recorded for this clonotype. The rearrangement uses TRBV6-5 and TRBJ2-2; D tentatively fits TRBD1 or TRBD2 (5 bases each). Deletions cut 4 bases from V and 3 bases from J, with 15 bases between. The germline V gene encodes CDR1 MNHEY and CDR2 SVGAGI. This CDR3 spans 16 amino acids. This CDR3 is CASSSPAGTHTGELFF. Here the CDR3 DNA reads TGTGCCAGCAGTTCCCCGGCAGGGACCCACACCGGGGAGCTGTTTTTT.

This clonotype was seen many times. The genes are TRBV5-6 and TRBJ2-2, with no clear D. CDR3 length: 14 amino acids. V was cut by 5 bases and J by 1 base, with 9 bases left in between. The germline V gene has CDR1 SGHDT and CDR2 YYEEEE. The CDR3 protein is CASRSGQNTGELFF. CDR3 nucleotide sequence: TGTGCCAGCAGGTCGGGCCAGAACACCGGGGAGCTGTTTTTT.

This clonotype was recorded only once. The chain uses TRBV12-5 and TRBJ2-7; D is tentatively TRBD1 or TRBD2 (5 bases each). The CDR3 runs to 16 residues. CDR1 LGHNT and CDR2 FRNRAP come from the germline V gene. The V gene lost 5 bases and the J gene lost 3 bases, with 20 bases spanning the gap. CDR3 region: CASGPADTRLFYEQYF. The CDR3 bases are TGTGCTAGTGGTCCCGCGGACACTAGGCTATTCTACGAGCAGTACTTC.

This clonotype has ten or more counts. The chain uses TRBV27 and TRBJ2-7; D might be TRBD2 (5 bases). This CDR3 region has 14 residues. V dropped 8 bases and J dropped 0 bases, with 14 bases sitting between them. Germline V gives CDR1 MNHEY, CDR2 SMNVEV (reference sequence). The CDR3 spells CASSLGLDSYEQYF. CDR3 DNA sequence: TGTGCCAGCTCACTAGGCCTAGACTCCTACGAGCAGTACTTC.

This clonotype was found many times. The chain uses TRBV28 and TRBJ2-5; D possibly corresponds to TRBD2 (5 bases). Germline V CDR1 and CDR2: MDHEN, SYDVKM. V lost 5 bases and J 3 bases, leaving 7 bases between the germline ends. This CDR3 spans 12 amino acids. The chain's CDR3 is CASSRGKETQYF. The CDR3 nucleotides are TGTGCCAGCAGTCGGGGAAAAGAGACCCAGTACTTC.

Many counts were recorded for this clonotype. The chain joins TRBV30 to TRBJ2-5; 7 bases are a match to TRBD1. The V segment lost 0 bases and the J segment 2 bases; nucleotides outside the gene matches: 6. The CDR3 extends over 15 amino acids. Germline V gene data show CDR1 as GTSNPN and CDR2 as SVGIG (reference sequence). The CDR3 DNA reads TGTGCCTGGAGTGTACTACGGACAGGACAAGAGACCCAGTACTTC. As protein: CAWSVLRTGQETQYF.

This clonotype was detected only a few times. The junction does not match germline at one end; this may be a read error. The chain joins TRBV30 to TRBJ1-6; no reliable D call. CDR1 and CDR2 from the germline V gene are GTSNPN and SVGIG (reference sequence). This CDR3 comprises 11 residues. This chain's CDR3 is CAWNDDSPLHF. The DNA for the CDR3 is TGTGCCTGGAACGATGATTCACCCCTCCACTTC.

There are many counts of this clonotype. This chain connects TRBV28 to TRBJ2-5, with 11 nucleotides matching TRBD1. CDR3 length: 17 residues. The V gene's germline CDR1 is MDHEN and CDR2 SYDVKM. V dropped 5 bases and J dropped 4; count of bases not matched to a gene: 12. CDR3 DNA sequence: TGTGCCAGCAGTATCCACCCCGCAGGGACAGGGGGAGAGACCCAGTACTTC. It is translated as CASSIHPAGTGGETQYF.

V gene TRBV5-1 combines with J gene TRBJ1-2; a possible D gene is TRBD1 (5 bases). The length of the CDR3 is 15 residues. Germline V lookup: CDR1 SGHRS, CDR2 YFSETQ. The ends were cut back, 0 bases at V and 6 bases at J, with 15 bases in the middle. The CDR3 DNA reads as TGCGCCAGCAGCTTGGAAGGGGAGATGGGTCATGGCTACACCTTC. It codes for CASSLEGEMGHGYTF.

As regards this clonotype: A much bigger clone sits one base away, suggesting this may be a read error. The CDR3 DNA reads TGTGCCTCCAGCAGGCGGACAGGGGGCCCTGTTAGCTCTGGAAACACCATATATTTT. Translation: CASSRRTGGPVSSGNTIYF. The V gene is TRBV15, the J gene TRBJ1-3; 11 nucleotides line up with TRBD1. Germline CDR1 is LNHNV and CDR2 is YYDKDF (reference sequence). The CDR3 spans 19 residues.

The gene calls are TRBV2 and TRBJ2-2; TRBD2 aligns across 10 bases. The germline CDR1 and CDR2 sequences are SNHLY and FYNNEI. Unmatched junction bases numbered 4, after V lost 0 bases and J lost 6 bases. The CDR3 is 16 residues long. CDR3 protein: CASSEAQLAGPGELFF. CDR3 nucleotides: TGTGCCAGCAGTGAAGCGCAACTAGCGGGACCCGGGGAGCTGTTTTTT.

This clonotype was counted at least ten times. This chain uses TRBV11-1 with TRBJ2-7; perhaps TRBD2 as D (5 bases). V lost 4 bases and J lost 10, with 20 bases in between. The CDR3 runs to 14 residues. CDR1 and CDR2 (germline): SGHAT, FQDESV (reference sequence). CDR3: CASSSPYFRERQYF. CDR3 DNA sequence: TGTGCCAGCAGCTCTCCTTACTTCCGGGAAAGACAGTACTTC.

This clonotype was counted at least ten times. The V gene is TRBV5-1, the J gene TRBJ2-7; D possibly corresponds to TRBD2 (6 bases). V shed 0 bases and J shed 3 bases, with 19 bases lying between them. CDR1 is SGHRS, CDR2 YFSETQ, per germline. This CDR3 is built from 17 residues. CDR3 amino acids: CASSLGADPGLDYEQYF. The CDR3 DNA is TGCGCCAGCAGCTTGGGGGCCGATCCGGGACTTGACTACGAGCAGTACTTC.

Many counts were recorded for this clonotype. The chain couples TRBV5-1 to TRBJ2-7; D unclear. Per the germline V gene, CDR1 is SGHRS and CDR2 is YFSETQ. The CDR3 runs to 14 residues. V dropped 5 bases and J dropped 0 bases, with 12 bases sitting between them. In DNA form, the CDR3 reads TGCGCCAGCAGGTTCAGTCAGGTCTCCTACGAGCAGTACTTC. Its translation: CASRFSQVSYEQYF. The whole variable domain, filled in from reference TRBV5-1 and TRBJ2-7, reads KAGVTQTPRYLIKTRGQQVTLSCSPISGHRSVSWYQQTPGQGLQFLFEYFSETQRNKGNFPGRFSGRQFSNSRSEMNVSTLELGDSALYLCASRFSQVSYEQYFGPGTRLTVT.

This clonotype was recorded at least ten times. The chain recombines TRBV6-1 with TRBJ1-1; D gene ambiguous. Germline CDR1 and CDR2: MNHNS and SASEGT. With 3 bases removed from V and 7 bases from J, the gap between germline ends came to 12 bases. CDR3 length: 13 amino acids. The CDR3 DNA reads as TGTGCCAGCAGTGATGGTTGGGGAGGTGAAGCTTTCTTT. Translating gives CASSDGWGGEAFF.

The rearrangement links TRBV11-2 to TRBJ2-7; 12 bases map to TRBD1. With 3 bases clipped from V and 2 bases from J, the junction kept 2 bases outside the gene matches. The CDR3 covers 15 residues. In germline, CDR1 is SGHAT, CDR2 FQNNGV. The CDR3 protein is CASSLGQGATYEQYF. The CDR3 DNA sequence: TGTGCCAGCAGCTTGGGACAGGGGGCGACCTACGAGCAGTACTTC.

The chain employs TRBV28 and TRBJ1-2, with TRBD1 as a possible D gene (6 bases). The V gene's germline CDR1 is MDHEN and CDR2 SYDVKM. CDR3 size: 12 residues. Between the trimmed V and J ends, which lost 10 bases and 7 bases, there was a span of 16 bases. Written as DNA, the CDR3 is TGTGCCATCACACAGGGAATGGGTGGCTACACCTTC. As protein: CAITQGMGGYTF.

In its sample, this clonotype was seen once. J is TRBJ2-2 and V is TRBV27; D is possibly TRBD1 (7 bases). V was trimmed by 5 bases and J by 6 bases, leaving 16 bases between them. The CDR3 extends over 15 amino acids. The germline V gene encodes CDR1 MNHEY and CDR2 SMNVEV (reference sequence). CDR3 sequence reads: CASSPQGGFPGELFF. In nucleotides, the CDR3 is TGTGCCAGCAGTCCCCAGGGGGGCTTTCCCGGGGAGCTGTTTTTT.

This clonotype has ten or more counts. V gene TRBV6-1 combines with J gene TRBJ2-7, with D maybe TRBD1 (6 bases). V was shortened by 4 bases and J by 3 bases, with 10 bases between the two germline ends. The germline V gene encodes CDR1 MNHNS and CDR2 SASEGT. CDR3 length equals 13 residues. The CDR3 loop reads CASSVDRIYEQYF. The CDR3 DNA sequence: TGTGCCAGCAGTGTCGACAGGATCTACGAGCAGTACTTC.

This clonotype was seen at least ten times. This sequence joins TRBV19 and TRBJ1-1, with D unresolved. Looked up from germline, CDR1 is LNHDA and CDR2 is SQIVND (reference sequence). Trimming pared 10 bases from V and 9 bases from J, leaving 18 bases between. The CDR3 has 12 amino acids. DNA for the CDR3: TGTGCCACCACATACGCCGAGACCAAAGCTTTCTTT. This codes for CATTYAETKAFF.

This clonotype appeared many times. CDR3 in amino acids: CASSGWGRNTEAFF. The CDR3 nucleotides are TGTGCCAGCAGTGGGTGGGGCAGGAACACTGAAGCTTTCTTT. The chain has TRBV12-3 or TRBV12-4 and TRBJ1-1; a weak D match, TRBD1 (5 bases). The CDR3 is made up of 14 amino acids. The ends were cut back, 5 bases at V and 1 base at J, with 11 bases in the middle.